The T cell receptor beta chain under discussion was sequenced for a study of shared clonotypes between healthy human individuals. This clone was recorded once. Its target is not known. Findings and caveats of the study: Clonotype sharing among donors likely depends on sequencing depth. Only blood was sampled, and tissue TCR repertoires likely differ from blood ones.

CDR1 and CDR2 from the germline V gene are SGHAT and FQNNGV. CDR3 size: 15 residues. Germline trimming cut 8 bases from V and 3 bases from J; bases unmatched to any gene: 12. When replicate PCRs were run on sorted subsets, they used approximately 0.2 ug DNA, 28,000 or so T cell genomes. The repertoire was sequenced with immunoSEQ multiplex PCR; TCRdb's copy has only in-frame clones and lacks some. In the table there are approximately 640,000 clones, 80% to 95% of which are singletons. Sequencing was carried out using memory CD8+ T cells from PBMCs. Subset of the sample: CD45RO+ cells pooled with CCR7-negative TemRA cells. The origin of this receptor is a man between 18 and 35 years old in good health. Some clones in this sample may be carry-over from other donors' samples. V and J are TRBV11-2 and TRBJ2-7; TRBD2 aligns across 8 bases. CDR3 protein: CASARGAGANYEQYF. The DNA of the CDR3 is TGTGCCAGCGCACGAGGAGCGGGAGCGAACTACGAGCAGTACTTC. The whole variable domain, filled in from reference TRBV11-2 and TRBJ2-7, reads EAGVAQSPRYKIIEKRQSVAFWCNPISGHATLYWYQQILGQGPKLLIQFQNNGVVDDSQLPKDRFSAERLKGVDSTLKIQPAKLEDSAVYLCASARGAGANYEQYFGPGTRLTVT.